The 21 T cell receptor beta chains below come from one sample, sequenced in a study of blood T cell repertoires in COVID-19. The assay was immunoSEQ multiplex PCR, and TCRdb's table has in-frame clones only and misses some. The sample contains about 210,000 clones, approximately 90% of which appear only once. Input material: PBMCs or T cells enriched from blood (not recorded which). These receptors were collected from a man aged 30 to 39 who had recovered from COVID-19.

V and J are TRBV5-1 and TRBJ2-5; 8 bases fit TRBD2. V lost 4 bases to trimming and J lost 3 bases; unmatched junction nucleotides: 17. The CDR3 runs to 18 residues. The germline V gene has CDR1 SGHRS and CDR2 YFSETQ. CDR3 amino acids: CASSRSGDRNRVEETQYF. The CDR3 coding sequence is TGCGCCAGCAGCCGTAGCGGGGATAGAAACAGAGTCGAAGAGACCCAGTACTTC.

The chain joins TRBV13 to TRBJ2-3; 7 bases are shared with TRBD2. The CDR3 runs to 17 residues. From germline, CDR1 is PRHDT and CDR2 FYEKMQ (reference sequence). With V trimmed by 2 bases and J by 4 bases, 12 bases remained unmatched. The CDR3, as DNA: TGTGCCAGCAGCTTACGCAAACCAGGACTAGGCCCAGATACGCAGTATTTT. Protein product: CASSLRKPGLGPDTQYF.

The CDR3 nucleotides are TGCGCCAGCAGCTTTGGACAGGGGGAGGTTGATGAAAAACTGTTTTTT. Translating gives CASSFGQGEVDEKLFF. The rearrangement links TRBV5-1 to TRBJ1-4, with TRBD1 identical over 10 bases. The germline gives CDR1 SGHRS, CDR2 YFSETQ. V was clipped by 2 bases and J by 6 bases; unmatched bases: 7. This CDR3 spans 16 amino acids.

The gene calls are TRBV10-1 and TRBJ1-2; D uncertain. Trimming cost V 0 bases and J 1 base, with 3 bases left between them. Germline V gene sequence: CDR1 WNHNN, CDR2 SYGVQD (reference sequence). The CDR3 has 13 amino acids. The CDR3 is CASSESVNYGYTF. The CDR3 coding sequence is TGCGCCAGCAGTGAGTCCGTTAACTATGGCTACACCTTC.

V gene TRBV3-1 (or the pseudogene TRBV3-2) combines with J gene TRBJ2-1; 11 bases agree with TRBD2. The germline V gene has CDR1 LGHDT and CDR2 YNNKEL (reference sequence). J gave up 2 bases and V 0 bases, and 3 bases lay outside the gene matches. CDR3 length: 17 residues. The CDR3 coding sequence is TGTGCCAGCAGCCAAGATAAGGGACTAGCGGCCTACAATGAGCAGTTCTTC. Translating gives CASSQDKGLAAYNEQFF.

This sequence joins TRBV24-1 and TRBJ2-1, with 8 bases fitting TRBD2. The CDR3 is 16 residues long. From germline, CDR1 is KGHDR and CDR2 SFDVKD. Germline trimming cut 4 bases from V and 3 bases from J; bases unmatched to any gene: 7. DNA of the CDR3: TGTGCCACCAGTGAGCAGCGGGGGCTATACTACAATGAGCAGTTCTTC. This translates into CATSEQRGLYYNEQFF.

The rearrangement links TRBV30 to TRBJ2-5, with TRBD1 matching 9 bases. This CDR3 is built from 11 residues. The J segment lost 4 bases and the V segment lost 7 bases, leaving 1 base of the junction unmatched. CDR1 is GTSNPN, CDR2 SVGIG, per germline (reference sequence). Written as DNA, the CDR3 is TGTGCCTTGGGACAGGGAGAGACCCAGTACTTC. Protein sequence: CALGQGETQYF.

The chain uses TRBV7-9 and TRBJ2-1; a weak D match, TRBD1 (6 bases). V shed 5 bases and J shed 0 bases, with 8 bases lying between them. The CDR3 is 14 amino acids. Germline V gives CDR1 SEHNR, CDR2 FQNEAQ (reference sequence). The CDR3 is CASSQGSSYNEQFF. The CDR3 DNA is TGTGCCAGCAGCCAGGGGAGCTCCTACAATGAGCAGTTCTTC.

This chain joins TRBV27 and TRBJ2-1, with D perhaps TRBD2 (6 bases). Between the trimmed V and J ends, which lost 8 bases and 0 bases, there was a span of 11 bases. Germline V CDR1 and CDR2: MNHEY, SMNVEV (reference sequence). The CDR3 loop spans 14 amino acids. The CDR3 protein is CASRDSGSYNEQFF. The DNA of the CDR3 is TGTGCCAGCCGGGACTCAGGCTCCTACAATGAGCAGTTCTTC.

The CDR3 sequence is CASSKTTSGTIYEQYF. Here the CDR3 DNA reads TGTGCCAGCAGCAAGACGACTAGCGGAACTATTTACGAGCAGTACTTC. The V and J genes are TRBV7-9 and TRBJ2-7, with 9 bases identical to TRBD2. CDR1 is SEHNR, CDR2 FQNEAQ, per germline (reference sequence). The CDR3 totals 16 residues. After removal of 5 bases from V and 4 bases from J, the junction contained 12 bases not matched to a gene.

V is TRBV12-3 or TRBV12-4 and J is TRBJ1-5; 7 bases agree with TRBD1. The CDR3 totals 13 residues. V lost 6 bases to trimming and J lost 7 bases; unmatched junction nucleotides: 6. Written as DNA, the CDR3 is TGTGCCAGCAGACAGGGGTCAGGGCAGCCCCAGCATTTT. This encodes CASRQGSGQPQHF.

This rearrangement joins TRBV28 to TRBJ1-5; D unresolved. Germline loops: CDR1 MDHEN, CDR2 SYDVKM. With 8 bases removed from V and 1 base from J, the gap between germline ends came to 9 bases. This CDR3 contains 13 residues. This CDR3 is CASADLSNQPQHF. The CDR3 coding sequence is TGTGCCAGCGCCGACTTGAGCAATCAGCCCCAGCATTTT.

The genes are TRBV27 and TRBJ2-1, with TRBD2 matching 9 bases. With V trimmed by 6 bases and J by 7 bases, 7 bases remained unmatched. This CDR3 region has 14 residues. Germline assignment: CDR1 MNHEY and CDR2 SMNVEV (reference sequence). In DNA form, the CDR3 reads TGTGCCAGCAGAGTTAGCGGGGGCCTGAATGAGCAGTTCTTC. Its protein product is CASRVSGGLNEQFF.

This clone was found once. This sequence joins TRBV19 and TRBJ1-1; 9 bases agree with TRBD1. Germline assignment: CDR1 LNHDA and CDR2 SQIVND (reference sequence). The CDR3 consists of 15 residues. Trimming took 5 bases from V and 4 from J; bases not matched to a gene: 8. The CDR3 protein is CASSPLGTGSTEAFF. The CDR3 bases are TGTGCCAGTAGTCCCCTCGGGACAGGGAGCACTGAAGCTTTCTTT.

This sequence joins TRBV5-1 and TRBJ2-1; 10 positions match TRBD2. V lost 4 bases and J lost 7; bases outside the gene matches: 8. The CDR3 contains 15 residues. Germline V gene lookup returns CDR1 SGHRS and CDR2 YFSETQ. The CDR3 DNA reads TGCGCCAGCAGCGGTACTAGCGGGAATACGAATGAGCAGTTCTTC. Translation gives CASSGTSGNTNEQFF.

This clone was recorded only once. This sample includes further DNA sequences coding for the same CDR3. The CDR3 loop is CASSQPGQNTEAFF. CDR3 nucleotide sequence: TGTGCCAGCAGCCAACCTGGACAGAACACTGAAGCTTTCTTT. The rearrangement uses TRBV3-1 (or the pseudogene TRBV3-2) and TRBJ1-1, with D possibly matching TRBD1 (5 bases). Germline values: CDR1 LGHDT, CDR2 YNNKEL (reference sequence). The ends were cut back, 2 bases at V and 1 base at J, with 8 bases in the middle. This CDR3 is built from 14 residues.

The V call is TRBV6-5, the J call TRBJ2-1; tentative D call: TRBD2 (6 bases). This CDR3 is 16 amino acids long. The V gene lost 3 bases and the J gene lost 8 bases, with 20 bases spanning the gap. Germline CDR1 reads MNHEY; CDR2 reads SVGAGI. The CDR3 is CASSYSRLGRSDEQFF. The CDR3 coding sequence is TGTGCCAGCAGTTATTCCCGGTTAGGGAGGTCGGATGAGCAGTTCTTC.

V is TRBV7-8 and J is TRBJ1-5; perhaps TRBD1 as D (6 bases). The CDR3 is 13 amino acids. In germline, CDR1 is SGHVS, CDR2 FQNEAQ. V lost 1 base to trimming and J lost 11 bases, with 12 bases between them. CDR3 residues: CASSLEPGEAQHF. CDR3 in DNA: TGTGCCAGCAGCTTAGAGCCAGGGGAAGCCCAGCATTTT.

This chain connects TRBV7-9 to TRBJ2-5, with 10 bases lining up with TRBD1. Germline values: CDR1 SEHNR, CDR2 FQNEAQ (reference sequence). V gave up 6 bases and J gave up 5 bases; unmatched junction bases: 3. There are 13 residues in the CDR3. The CDR3 region is CASSPDRGETQYF. DNA of the CDR3: TGTGCCAGCAGTCCGGACAGGGGGGAGACCCAGTACTTC. Full variable domain (rest looked up from reference TRBV7-9 and TRBJ2-5): DTGVSQNPRHKITKRGQNVTFRCDPISEHNRLYWYRQTLGQGPEFLTYFQNEAQLEKSRLLSDRFSAERPKGSFSTLEIQRTEQGDSAMYLCASSPDRGETQYFGPGTRLLVL.

J is TRBJ2-7 and V is TRBV10-2; 8 bases line up with TRBD2. This CDR3 region has 17 residues. Trimming at V came to 2 bases and at J to 7 bases, leaving 16 bases not matched to a gene. Germline CDR1 is WSHSY and CDR2 is SAAADI. The CDR3 protein is CASSENSGEPSVMEQYF. The CDR3 nucleotides read TGCGCCAGCAGTGAGAATAGCGGGGAACCCTCGGTCATGGAGCAGTACTTC.

The V and J genes are TRBV19 and TRBJ2-7; 9 nucleotides agree with TRBD1. The CDR3 covers 16 residues. Germline-derived CDR1 and CDR2 are LNHDA and SQIVND (reference sequence). The J segment lost 4 bases and the V segment lost 1 base, leaving 8 bases of the junction unmatched. CDR3 protein: CASSIGQGEGGYEQYF. The CDR3 coding sequence is TGTGCCAGTAGTATAGGACAGGGGGAAGGAGGATACGAGCAGTACTTC.